Presented here are 15 T cell receptor beta chains from one specimen sequenced in a study of T-cell reconstitution after alpha-beta-depleted transplantation in children. Unique molecular identifiers tagged the TCRbeta library. TCRdb processed the PCR reads anew with MiXCR; each CDR3 protein has one entry. The repertoire holds roughly 610,000 distinct CDR3 sequences, with more than 9% as singletons. Sequencing used PBMCs from the stem cell graft donor, obtained from the stem cell graft. The receptors derive from a human donor who donated a stem cell graft to a child with acute myeloid leukemia.

This clonotype appeared a few times. The genes are TRBV12-3 or TRBV12-4 and TRBJ2-1; D unresolved. Trimming removed 1 base at V and 5 bases at J, with 9 bases between. The CDR3 length is 14 residues. CDR3 protein: CASSLGTSHNEQFF. CDR3 nucleotide sequence: TGTGCCAGCAGTTTAGGTACCAGCCACAATGAGCAGTTCTTC.

CDR3 sequence: CASSETGGLEQYF. The CDR3 DNA follows: TGTGCCAGCAGTGAAACAGGGGGCCTCGAGCAGTACTTC. V usage is TRBV25-1 and J usage is TRBJ2-7, with TRBD1 identical over 9 bases. Per the germline V gene, CDR1 is MGHDK and CDR2 is SYGVNS. V lost 2 bases to trimming and J lost 6 bases; unmatched junction nucleotides: 2. CDR3 length equals 13 residues.

This clonotype was counted a few times. The chain carries TRBV30 and TRBJ2-6; tentatively, D is TRBD2 (5 bases). The V end was cut by 1 base, the J end by 0 bases, with 7 bases between. The CDR3 covers 15 residues. Germline assignment: CDR1 GTSNPN and CDR2 SVGIG (reference sequence). The CDR3 DNA sequence: TGTGCCTGGAGTGCTGGGAGCTCTGGGGCCAACGTCCTGACTTTC. Protein product: CAWSAGSSGANVLTF.

The chain links TRBV7-3 to TRBJ2-2; D uncertain. The germline gives CDR1 SGHTA, CDR2 FQGTGA. The CDR3 length is 14 residues. V was shortened by 8 bases and J by 5 bases, with 15 bases between the two germline ends. CDR3 residues: CASQAGVGTGELFF. CDR3 DNA sequence: TGTGCCAGCCAAGCCGGAGTGGGGACCGGGGAGCTGTTTTTT.

This clonotype has a handful of counts. The chain links TRBV12-3 or TRBV12-4 to TRBJ1-3; no definite D call. This CDR3 is 17 amino acids long. V was clipped by 3 bases and J by 0 bases, with 15 bases between them. The CDR3 DNA reads TGTGCCAGCAGTTTTTTAGGGCCTCCCCTCTCTGGAAACACCATATATTTT. Protein product: CASSFLGPPLSGNTIYF.

This clonotype has only a few counts. The V and J genes are TRBV3-1 and TRBJ1-1; 10 bases are a match to TRBD1. Looked up from germline, CDR1 is LGHDT and CDR2 is YNNKEL (reference sequence). The CDR3 is made up of 14 amino acids. V dropped 6 bases and J dropped 5; count of bases not matched to a gene: 6. The CDR3 protein is CASSRDRGWTEAFF. As DNA, the CDR3 is TGTGCCAGCAGTCGGGACAGGGGTTGGACTGAAGCTTTCTTT.

This clonotype was seen at least ten times. V gene TRBV6-1 combines with J gene TRBJ2-3; no clear D gene. There are 14 residues in the CDR3. Germline V lookup: CDR1 MNHNS, CDR2 SASEGT. Trimming shortened V by 7 bases and J by 0 bases, and 11 bases separated the two germline ends. CDR3 protein: CASKRSASTDTQYF. The CDR3 bases are TGTGCCAGCAAGAGGTCTGCCAGCACAGATACGCAGTATTTT.

This clonotype came up a few times. This sequence joins TRBV12-3 or TRBV12-4 and TRBJ2-1; TRBD1 aligns across 10 bases. J gave up 8 bases and V 3 bases, and 4 bases lay outside the gene matches. This CDR3 comprises 14 residues. This CDR3 is CASSLRQGAHEQFF. CDR3 bases: TGTGCCAGCAGTTTGAGACAGGGGGCGCATGAGCAGTTCTTC.

This clonotype has a count of ten or more. V and J are TRBV5-1 and TRBJ2-7, with D possibly matching TRBD1 (6 bases). The V end lost 3 bases, the J end lost 3 bases, and 13 bases lay between the germline ends. The CDR3 runs to 14 residues. The germline gives CDR1 SGHRS, CDR2 YFSETQ. The CDR3 here is CASSSGQMFYEQYF. CDR3 DNA: TGCGCCAGCAGCTCGGGACAAATGTTCTACGAGCAGTACTTC.

This clonotype was seen many times. The rearrangement links TRBV5-1 to TRBJ2-3, with TRBD1 matching 8 bases. The CDR3 totals 15 residues. Germline values: CDR1 SGHRS, CDR2 YFSETQ. With 0 bases clipped from V and 1 base from J, the junction kept 1 base outside the gene matches. CDR3 DNA: TGCGCCAGCAGCTTGGCACAGGGGGGCACAGATACGCAGTATTTT. This translates into CASSLAQGGTDTQYF.

Notes on this clonotype: A much larger clone sits a single nucleotide away, making a read error possible. The genes are TRBV20-1 and TRBJ2-3; D assignment may be TRBD1 or TRBD2 (5 bases each). This CDR3 has 13 residues. CDR1 is DFQATT and CDR2 is SNEGSKA in the germline V gene (reference sequence). CDR3 bases: TGCAGCCTGGGACCTGGAGTTGGTGATACGCAGTTTTTT. Protein product: CSLGPGVGDTQFF.

This clonotype was recorded a few times. A read error is possible here, since a much larger clone lies one base away. The J gene is TRBJ2-5, the V gene TRBV20-1, with 8 bases lining up with TRBD2. The V and J ends lost 6 bases and 2 bases, in that order; junction bases with no gene match: 5. The CDR3 loop spans 13 amino acids. In germline, CDR1 is DFQATT, CDR2 SNEGSKA (reference sequence). The CDR3 sequence is CSAPTSAQETQYF. Here the CDR3 DNA reads TGCAGTGCCCCGACTAGCGCACAAGAGACCCAGTACTTC.

On this clonotype: Germline and junction disagree at one end, which may indicate a read error. The chain joins TRBV27 to TRBJ2-5; D could derive from TRBD1 or TRBD2 (5 bases each). The CDR3 consists of 13 residues. Germline loops: CDR1 MNHEY, CDR2 SMNVEV (reference sequence). CDR3: CASSPRGVGTLYF. In DNA form, the CDR3 reads TGTGCCAGCAGCCCCCGAGGGGTGGGGACCCTGTACTTC.

This sequence joins TRBV20-1 and TRBJ2-3, with a weak D call TRBD2 (6 bases). This CDR3 region has 14 residues. In germline, CDR1 is DFQATT, CDR2 SNEGSKA (reference sequence). V was pared by 3 bases and J by 2 bases, with 12 bases between. CDR3 DNA: TGCAGTGCTAGGGACTACCTAGACACAGATACGCAGTATTTT. Its protein is CSARDYLDTDTQYF.

This clonotype was detected ten times or more. This CDR3 is CSVEEAKNIQYF. The CDR3 nucleotides read TGCAGCGTTGAGGAAGCCAAAAACATTCAGTACTTC. The chain carries TRBV29-1 and TRBJ2-4; D unclear. The CDR3 extends over 12 amino acids. The V and J ends lost 3 bases and 0 bases respectively, with 3 bases between them. CDR1 and CDR2 from the germline V gene are SQVTM and ANQGSEA. Supplemented by reference TRBV29-1 and TRBJ2-4, the full variable domain reads SAVISQKPSRDICQRGTSLTIQCQVDSQVTMMFWYRQQPGQSLTLIATANQGSEATYESGFVIDKFPISRPNLTFSTLTVSNMSPEDSSIYLCSVEEAKNIQYFGAGTRLSVL.